The clone carrying this TCR beta chain has ten or more counts. The patients had localized lung adenocarcinoma, a non-small cell subtype. The data originate from a study of CD4 and CD8 cells across lung adenocarcinoma regions. Germline V lookup: CDR1 MDHEN, CDR2 SYDVKM. CDR3 size: 16 residues. Between the trimmed V and J ends, which lost 3 bases and 4 bases, there was a span of 15 bases. MiXCR, run by TCRdb on the PCR reads, gives a single entry per CDR3 protein. The sample has some 16,000 distinct CDR3 sequences; less than 55% are singletons. The TCR comes from a female donor with lung adenocarcinoma. The CD4 and CD8 labels of this study may be unreliable. The specimen was CD8+ T cells from the center of a lung tumor. This chain joins TRBV28 and TRBJ1-4; D unclear. The CDR3 is CASSFFRLSNNEKLFF. The CDR3 DNA is TGTGCCAGCAGTTTCTTTCGTCTTTCCAATAATGAAAAACTGTTTTTT.